This T cell receptor (beta chain) was obtained from a study of blood T cell repertoires in COVID-19 (TCRdb year 2020). Describing the broader study: Samples covering the acute and convalescent phases of COVID-19 were provided by collaborators in the United States, Italy and Spain. The prospective study material was composed of cDNA or gDNA derived from T cells, B-cell-depleted T cells, or PBMCs. Subjects who had been exposed to COVID-19, were actively infected with it, or had recovered from it provided the deeply sampled blood TCRbeta repertoires that made up the dataset. The repertoires were released in a freely available public database intended as a resource for research on the immune response to SARS-CoV-2. The samples were drawn from the first 160 participants of the ongoing ImmuneRACE study and from 1,254 subjects provided by 6 global collaborators. Nearly every sample came with metadata listing a de-identified subject ID, COVID-19 status, age in years and sex. HLA class I and class II types, where available, came from metadata supplied by the sample provider rather than from assay-based typing.

CDR1 and CDR2 are read off the germline V gene as SGHRS and YFSETQ. The junction shows trimming of 5 bases on V and 6 bases on J, and the gene matches do not reach 5 bases of it. The CDR3 holds 14 amino acids from the cysteine to the phenylalanine. CDR3 DNA only is kept here, 42 bases in frame from base 1. A word on this clone: There is no known antigen for this receptor. Base-call qualities are not available, and no considerably larger clone is one nucleotide away.

The immunoSEQ Assay, a bias-controlled multiplex PCR, was used to amplify TCRbeta CDR3 regions from genomic DNA. In the source study's methods: Nucleated cell counts per sample were estimated from amplification of reference gene primers within the assay. To quantify the absolute abundance of each unique TCRbeta CDR3 rearrangement, sequence reads were collapsed and filtered. For each sample, productive Simpson clonality was calculated by taking the square root of Simpson's diversity index across productive rearrangements. Entries here come from immuneACCESS through TCRdb and include only in-frame sequences with V and J called. Some clones fail to appear in such tables; in the studies checked, an unresolved V gene covers under half of the shortfall, and the cause of the remainder is unknown. V and J calls and clone size follow that table, whereas D and trimming were derived from the DNA. Across this sample there are fewer than 15,000 clones, with around 80% seen only once. Together, the top ten hold about 35% of the sample.

Whole blood was collected in K2EDTA tubes by collaborating institutions according to the institutions' own protocols. For TCRbeta analysis, collaborators shipped samples in one of three forms: frozen whole blood, isolated PBMCs, or DNA extracted from either of those sample types. Overall results and qualifications from the work: The quantity of clinical and demographic metadata differed by source and by participant and was supplied without curation.

This receptor was taken from a human donor in a cohort sampled during active COVID-19. Material for sequencing was peripheral blood. The chain employs TRBV5-1 and TRBJ1-3; 10 middle bases align to TRBD1. The CDR3 corresponds to CASSLTGGENTIYF. The nucleotide sequence reads TGCGCCAGCAGTCTGACAGGGGGCGAAAACACCATATATTTT. The reference TRBV5-1 and TRBJ1-3 proteins fill in what lies around the CDR3, so the full variable domain reads KAGVTQTPRYLIKTRGQQVTLSCSPISGHRSVSWYQQTPGQGLQFLFEYFSETQRNKGNFPGRFSGRQFSNSRSEMNVSTLELGDSALYLCASSLTGGENTIYFGEGSWLTVV.